The entry below gives a single T cell receptor beta chain sequence along with its context. Its antigen is still unknown. Each donor was healthy, and each was a bone marrow donor. The PCR used 60 Vbeta and 13 Jbeta primers. Sequenced by immunoSEQ multiplex PCR; TCRdb stores in-frame clones only, minus some. Counted here are roughly 190,000 clones, more than 85% occurring once; the ten biggest clones make up roughly 1.8%. V lost 6 bases and J lost 6, with 12 bases in between. Germline V gene data show CDR1 as MNHEY and CDR2 as SVGAGI. This CDR3 has 12 residues. These data are taken from a study of cytomegalovirus exposure and HLA in healthy donors. Study-wide context: The early release's HLA-typed donors yielded 65 million to 85 million unique TCRs.

The study's findings and limits: CMV serostatus was the only recorded immune exposure for donors.

Sequencing was performed on PBMCs. This TCR came from a woman in her late teens or twenties in good health and CMV-seronegative. The rearrangement links TRBV6-5 to TRBJ2-7, with D maybe TRBD1 (6 bases). CDR3 protein: CASREQGTEQYF. In DNA form, the CDR3 reads TGTGCCAGCAGGGAACAGGGTACCGAGCAGTACTTC.